This T cell receptor beta chain stems from a study of blood T cells in healthy people across ages. The CDR3 has 15 amino acids. Trimming cost V 2 bases and J 8 bases, with 13 bases left between them. CDR1 MNHEY and CDR2 SVGEGT come from the germline V gene. The donors, aged roughly 6 to 95, were healthy Caucasians from Russia. This clonotype was recorded a few times. Sample-barcoded 5' priming and a J-beta primer mix drove a second PCR of roughly 7 to 11 cycles. One entry per CDR3 protein, called by TCRdb with MiXCR from the 5' RACE reads. This sample has around 1.1 million distinct CDR3 sequences, with roughly two fifths found just once.

The receptor's source is a man aged 18 to 29 in good health. The material sequenced was blood. V and J are TRBV6-2 or TRBV6-3 and TRBJ1-6; D not resolved. CDR3 residues: CASSYVGPEDSPLHF. The CDR3 DNA follows: TGTGCCAGCAGTTACGTCGGACCAGAGGATTCACCCCTCCACTTT.